Shown below are 10 T cell receptor beta chains from a single sample sequenced in a study of blood T cell repertoires in COVID-19. The method was immunoSEQ multiplex PCR; TCRdb's version includes in-frame clones alone and lacks a portion of them. The sample includes about 250,000 clones, 85% to 90% of them seen just once. The source material was peripheral blood. The source is a woman aged 40 to 49 who had recovered from COVID-19.

In regard to this clone: Germline is not matched at one junction end, which may reflect a read error. The chain has TRBV7-3 and TRBJ1-2; 7 bases align to TRBD1. The CDR3 sequence is 14 residues long. The V gene's germline CDR1 is SGHTA and CDR2 FQGTGA. The CDR3 sequence: CASSLTQGQFVHAF. CDR3 DNA: TGTGCCAGCAGCTTAACCCAGGGACAGTTCGTACACGCCTTC.

The V and J genes are TRBV6-6 and TRBJ1-1; possible D gene TRBD1, 5 bases. Germline-derived CDR1 and CDR2 are MNHNY and SVGAGI (reference sequence). CDR3 length: 14 amino acids. V shed 7 bases and J shed 1 base, with 13 bases lying between them. CDR3 sequence reads: CASTHRQANTEAFF. For the CDR3, the DNA is TGTGCCAGCACCCACAGGCAGGCGAACACTGAAGCTTTCTTT.

The chain uses TRBV5-1 and TRBJ1-2; 7 bases are shared with TRBD1. Germline assignment: CDR1 SGHRS and CDR2 YFSETQ. The CDR3 contains 13 residues. Losses at the gene ends were 4 bases for V and 4 bases for J; bases not matched to a gene: 4. CDR3 residues: CASSPSGGYGYTF. The CDR3 nucleotides are TGCGCCAGCAGCCCATCAGGGGGCTATGGCTACACCTTC.

In regard to this clone: The same CDR3 can be traced to other DNA sequences in this sample. This rearrangement joins TRBV14 to TRBJ1-1; D is ambiguous. Germline V gene lookup returns CDR1 SGHDN and CDR2 FVKESK. V was cut by 1 base and J by 1 base, with 4 bases left in between. This CDR3 region has 13 residues. The CDR3 loop is CASSQVRNTEAFF. The CDR3 DNA sequence: TGTGCCAGCAGCCAAGTCAGGAACACTGAAGCTTTCTTT.

The chain has TRBV28 and TRBJ1-1; no firm D call. Germline-derived CDR1 and CDR2 are MDHEN and SYDVKM. V dropped 2 bases and J dropped 2 bases, with 9 bases sitting between them. CDR3 length: 14 amino acids. This CDR3 reads CASSLGPPNTEAFF. CDR3 coding DNA: TGTGCCAGCAGTTTAGGGCCGCCCAACACTGAAGCTTTCTTT.

The V and J genes are TRBV7-9 and TRBJ2-1; D remains ambiguous. This CDR3 is built from 17 residues. The V gene's germline CDR1 is SEHNR and CDR2 FQNEAQ (reference sequence). V was cut by 4 bases and J by 3 bases, with 19 bases left in between. As DNA, the CDR3 is TGTGCCAGCAGCTCCGTTAAGCCCTGGCGGAACTACAATGAGCAGTTCTTC. Protein: CASSSVKPWRNYNEQFF.

This rearrangement joins TRBV15 to TRBJ2-1; TRBD2 aligns across 9 bases. Germline CDR1 and CDR2: LNHNV and YYDKDF (reference sequence). Trimming took 0 bases from V and 5 from J; bases not matched to a gene: 11. The CDR3 extends over 18 amino acids. The CDR3 loop reads CATSRDVSSGNRDNEQFF. The CDR3 DNA reads TGTGCCACCAGCAGAGATGTGTCTAGCGGGAATCGGGACAATGAGCAGTTCTTC.

This rearrangement joins TRBV19 to TRBJ2-3, with 7 bases aligning to TRBD1. The CDR3 is 15 amino acids. After removal of 5 bases from V and 6 bases from J, the junction contained 11 bases not matched to a gene. Germline loops: CDR1 LNHDA, CDR2 SQIVND (reference sequence). CDR3 bases: TGTGCCAGTAGTCCCCGCGGACAGGCGGCTGATACGCAGTATTTT. The encoded protein is CASSPRGQAADTQYF.

The chain carries TRBV11-2 and TRBJ2-1, with D possibly TRBD2 on 6 matching bases. The CDR3 runs 14 residues. Germline CDR1 and CDR2: SGHAT and FQNNGV. Trimming pared 5 bases from V and 6 bases from J, leaving 14 bases between. CDR3 amino acids: CASSPRLVFNEQFF. DNA of the CDR3: TGTGCCAGCAGCCCCAGACTAGTCTTCAATGAGCAGTTCTTC.

This chain joins TRBV5-4 and TRBJ2-2, with 15 bases matching TRBD2. J lost 8 bases, V lost 4 bases, and 3 bases had no gene match. This CDR3 has 15 residues. From germline, CDR1 is SGHNT and CDR2 YYREEE (reference sequence). For the CDR3, the DNA is TGTGCCAGCAGCGGCGGGACTAGCGGGAGGGGGGAGCTGTTTTTT. Translation gives CASSGGTSGRGELFF.